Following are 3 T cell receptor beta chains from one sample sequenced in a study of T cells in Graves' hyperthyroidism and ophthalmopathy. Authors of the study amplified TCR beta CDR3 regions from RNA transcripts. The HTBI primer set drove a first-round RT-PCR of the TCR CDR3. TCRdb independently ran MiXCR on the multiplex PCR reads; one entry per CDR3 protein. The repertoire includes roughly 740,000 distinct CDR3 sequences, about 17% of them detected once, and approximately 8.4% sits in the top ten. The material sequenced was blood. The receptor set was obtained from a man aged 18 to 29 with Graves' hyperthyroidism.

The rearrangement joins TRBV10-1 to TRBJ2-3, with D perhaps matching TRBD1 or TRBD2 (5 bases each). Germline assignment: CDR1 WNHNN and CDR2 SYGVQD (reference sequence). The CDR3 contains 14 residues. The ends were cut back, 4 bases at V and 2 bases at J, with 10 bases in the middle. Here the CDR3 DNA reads TGCGCCAGCAGTGGCCTAGGGACCACAGATACGCAGTATTTT. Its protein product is CASSGLGTTDTQYF.

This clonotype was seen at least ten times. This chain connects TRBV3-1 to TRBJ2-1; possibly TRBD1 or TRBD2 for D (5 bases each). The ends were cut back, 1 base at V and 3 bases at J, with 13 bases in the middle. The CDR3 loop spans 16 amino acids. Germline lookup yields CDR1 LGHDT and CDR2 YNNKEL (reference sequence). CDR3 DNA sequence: TGTGCCAGCAGCCAAGCAAGGGACCCCTACTACAATGAGCAGTTCTTC. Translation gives CASSQARDPYYNEQFF.

The CDR3 region is CASSVGVTDTQYF. CDR3 DNA sequence: TGTGCCAGCAGCGTAGGCGTCACAGATACGCAGTATTTT. This chain connects TRBV9 to TRBJ2-3; no reliable D call. The CDR3 covers 13 residues. From germline, CDR1 is SGDLS and CDR2 YYNGEE. The germline V and J ends were trimmed by 0 bases and 2 bases, with 4 bases remaining between them.